The 18 T cell receptor beta chains listed next were all sequenced from one sample in a study of shared clonotypes between healthy human individuals. The method was immunoSEQ multiplex PCR; TCRdb's version includes in-frame clones alone and lacks a portion of them. Here the sample spans about 2.3 million clones, around 90% being singletons. The material sequenced was naive CD4+ T cells from PBMCs. Subset defined: CD45RA+ positively selected. Receptor source: a young man in good health. Some clones in this sample may be carry-over from other donors' samples.

The rearrangement joins TRBV5-1 to TRBJ2-3; D gene ambiguous. CDR3 length: 14 amino acids. CDR1 and CDR2 from the germline V gene are SGHRS and YFSETQ. The V end lost 2 bases, the J end lost 4 bases, and 11 bases lay between the germline ends. The CDR3 nucleotides are TGCGCCAGCAGCTTCTTCGTGGGGTCAGATACGCAGTATTTT. It is translated as CASSFFVGSDTQYF.

J is TRBJ2-3 and V is TRBV5-1; maybe TRBD1 (7 bases). Trimming shortened V by 4 bases and J by 7 bases, and 22 bases separated the two germline ends. The CDR3 contains 16 residues. Germline V gene lookup returns CDR1 SGHRS and CDR2 YFSETQ. CDR3 nucleotide sequence: TGCGCCAGCAGCCTAGGTCCAGGGGGGTTTGTGAATACGCAGTATTTT. This sequence encodes CASSLGPGGFVNTQYF.

With respect to this clone: The same CDR3 arises from other DNA sequences in this sample as well. The chain joins TRBV5-1 to TRBJ2-7; a possible D gene is TRBD2 (5 bases). CDR3 length: 14 amino acids. CDR1 and CDR2 from the germline V gene are SGHRS and YFSETQ. With 5 bases removed from V and 2 bases from J, the gap between germline ends came to 14 bases. The CDR3 nucleotides read TGCGCCAGCAGTTTCGAGGGCGGACCCTACGAGCAGTACTTC. It is translated as CASSFEGGPYEQYF.

Only one count was recorded for this clone. The chain combines TRBV7-2 with TRBJ2-2; D not certain. V lost 5 bases, J lost 7 bases, and 11 bases lay in between. CDR1 and CDR2 (germline): SGHTA, FQGNSA. The length of the CDR3 is 13 residues. CDR3 sequence reads: CASSPESGGELFF. CDR3 DNA sequence: TGTGCCAGCAGCCCGGAGAGTGGCGGGGAGCTGTTTTTT.

V is TRBV2 and J is TRBJ2-5, with 7 bases that match TRBD2. CDR1 and CDR2 from the germline V gene are SNHLY and FYNNEI. The CDR3 spans 14 residues. V gave up 5 bases and J gave up 6 bases; unmatched junction bases: 9. This CDR3 is CASSFVGGDQTQYF. In DNA, the CDR3 is TGTGCCAGCAGTTTCGTGGGGGGGGACCAGACCCAGTACTTC.

This chain links TRBV6-1 with TRBJ2-7; 12 bases fit TRBD2. Germline CDR1 reads MNHNS; CDR2 reads SASEGT. There are 15 residues in the CDR3. V shed 6 bases and J 3 bases; nucleotides not matched to a gene: 6. The CDR3 sequence is CASRSTSGSFYEQYF. CDR3 sequence (DNA): TGTGCCAGCAGATCGACTAGCGGGAGCTTCTACGAGCAGTACTTC.

This chain joins TRBV9 and TRBJ1-3; D is uncertain. Germline CDR1 and CDR2: SGDLS and YYNGEE. CDR3 length: 13 amino acids. V was shortened by 3 bases and J by 0 bases, with 4 bases between the two germline ends. The CDR3 DNA sequence: TGTGCCAGCAGCGCCTTCTCTGGAAACACCATATATTTT. Amino acids: CASSAFSGNTIYF.

The V and J genes are TRBV21-1 and TRBJ2-3; TRBD2, the table's D call, was not compared with the DNA. TRBV21-1 is a known pseudogene. The CDR3 is 17 residues long. The CDR3 nucleotides are TGTGCCAGCAGCAAAGGGATGCGGCGGGAGGGGACAGATACGCAGTATTTT. Amino acid sequence: CASSKGMRREGTDTQYF.

V and J are TRBV4-2 and TRBJ1-2; 11 nucleotides align to TRBD1. Trimming cost V 0 bases and J 3 bases; bases outside gene matches: 3. The CDR3 has 16 amino acids. Germline CDR1 and CDR2: LGHNA and YNFKEQ. CDR3: CASSQDRDRGYYGYTF. The DNA for the CDR3 is TGTGCCAGCAGCCAAGATCGGGACAGGGGGTACTATGGCTACACCTTC.

The rearrangement joins TRBV27 to TRBJ1-2, with TRBD1 identical over 7 bases. The J segment lost 5 bases and the V segment lost 6 bases, leaving 15 bases of the junction unmatched. The CDR3 is made up of 16 amino acids. In germline, CDR1 is MNHEY, CDR2 SMNVEV (reference sequence). CDR3 loop: CASRTLIRGPLYGYTF. CDR3 DNA sequence: TGTGCCAGCAGGACCCTCATTAGGGGGCCTCTATATGGCTACACCTTC.

The V and J genes are TRBV7-2 and TRBJ2-1; TRBD1 aligns across 7 bases. CDR1 is SGHTA, CDR2 FQGNSA, per germline. J was trimmed by 0 bases and V by 3 bases; bases with no gene match: 5. CDR3 length: 16 amino acids. This chain's CDR3 is CASSFSGQLSYNEQFF. In nucleotides, the CDR3 is TGTGCCAGCAGCTTCTCGGGACAGCTCTCCTACAATGAGCAGTTCTTC.

V and J are TRBV7-9 and TRBJ1-6; D remains unclear. The CDR3 totals 15 residues. CDR1 SEHNR and CDR2 FQNEAQ come from the germline V gene (reference sequence). V was trimmed by 4 bases and J by 12 bases, leaving 19 bases between them. The DNA for the CDR3 is TGTGCCAGCAGCTCAGGCCCCGCGGGTATTGTACCCCTCCACTTT. Protein sequence: CASSSGPAGIVPLHF. The entire variable domain, with the rest obtained from reference TRBV7-9 and TRBJ1-6, is as follows: DTGVSQNPRHKITKRGQNVTFRCDPISEHNRLYWYRQTLGQGPEFLTYFQNEAQLEKSRLLSDRFSAERPKGSFSTLEIQRTEQGDSAMYLCASSSGPAGIVPLHFGNGTRLTVT.

Details on this clone: This same CDR3 is encoded by further DNA sequences in the sample. This chain links TRBV7-3 with TRBJ2-1; a possible D gene is TRBD1 (5 bases). This CDR3 contains 14 residues. Germline V lookup: CDR1 SGHTA, CDR2 FQGTGA. Between the trimmed V and J ends, which lost 0 bases and 4 bases, there was a span of 7 bases. CDR3 region: CASSLTQGYNEQFF. The CDR3 bases are TGTGCCAGCAGCTTAACCCAGGGTTACAATGAGCAGTTCTTC.

The chain joins TRBV19 to TRBJ1-1; D is undetermined. Per germline, CDR1 LNHDA and CDR2 SQIVND (reference sequence). Trimming removed 3 bases at V and 2 bases at J, with 13 bases between. The CDR3 consists of 15 residues. The CDR3 loop reads CASSIPSPGNTEAFF. The CDR3 region has the DNA TGTGCCAGTAGTATCCCCTCGCCAGGTAACACTGAAGCTTTCTTT.

The CDR3 bases are TGTGCCAGCAGCTTAGTGGACAGGGTGTATGGCTACACCTTC. Translation: CASSLVDRVYGYTF. The gene calls are TRBV5-6 and TRBJ1-2; 8 bases map to TRBD1. Germline CDR1 and CDR2: SGHDT and YYEEEE. The CDR3 contains 14 residues. With 2 bases clipped from V and 5 bases from J, the junction kept 5 bases outside the gene matches.

The rearrangement uses TRBV11-3 and TRBJ2-1; possibly TRBD1 for D (6 bases). The CDR3 extends over 15 amino acids. Germline V gene sequence: CDR1 SGHNT, CDR2 YENEEA. The V end lost 0 bases, the J end lost 3 bases, and 9 bases lay between the germline ends. The CDR3 protein is CASSLEGARYNEQFF. The CDR3 DNA reads as TGTGCCAGCAGCTTAGAGGGGGCGCGCTACAATGAGCAGTTCTTC.

This chain links TRBV7-9 with TRBJ1-4; 7 nucleotides match TRBD1. The J segment lost 0 bases and the V segment lost 6 bases, leaving 4 bases of the junction unmatched. Germline CDR1 SEHNR, CDR2 FQNEAQ (reference sequence). The CDR3 contains 15 residues. CDR3 in amino acids: CASSFGQATNEKLFF. As DNA, the CDR3 is TGTGCCAGCAGTTTCGGACAGGCAACTAATGAAAAACTGTTTTTT.

The rearrangement links TRBV4-2 to TRBJ2-3; D might be TRBD1 (6 bases). CDR3 length: 16 amino acids. The germline V and J ends were trimmed by 0 bases and 2 bases, with 12 bases remaining between them. Looked up from germline, CDR1 is LGHNA and CDR2 is YNFKEQ. CDR3 sequence: CASSQDPGVFTDTQYF. CDR3 coding DNA: TGTGCCAGCAGCCAAGACCCAGGGGTTTTCACAGATACGCAGTATTTT.